These T cell receptor beta chains were read from a single sample in a study of CD8 T cells in Susac syndrome. TCRdb called the immunoSEQ multiplex PCR reads again in MiXCR, with one record for every CDR3 protein. The repertoire holds approximately 120,000 distinct CDR3 sequences, over 90% seen once, with 0.13% to 0.15% in the top ten. The sequencing input was CD4+ T cells from PBMCs. These receptors all stem from a human donor in good health. The CDR3 runs from the conserved cysteine through the conserved F or W. The D gene is left open where the match is weak. Clone size appears in some rows only: once, few, many, or a class for an expanded clone.

- - TRBJ1-1 13 TRBV19 CASTYYGVTEAFF TGTGCCAGTACTTATTACGGGGTCACTGAAGCTTTCTTT
- - TRBJ1-2 15 TRBV4-1 CASSPLVGGGYGYTF TGCGCCAGCAGCCCCTTAGTGGGGGGCGGGTATGGCTACACCTTC
- - TRBJ1-1 14 TRBV10-3 CAISESVRNTEAFF TGTGCCATCAGTGAGTCCGTCAGGAACACTGAAGCTTTCTTT
- - TRBJ1-2 12 TRBV12-3/TRBV12-4 CASSPVRYGYTF TGTGCCAGCAGTCCGGTCCGGTATGGCTACACCTTC
- - TRBJ2-3 15 TRBV20-1 CSARAGNLFTDTQYF TGCAGTGCTAGAGCAGGAAACCTCTTCACAGATACGCAGTATTTT
TRBD2 - TRBJ2-1 15 TRBV9 CASRRGSGGTNEQFF TGTGCCAGCAGGAGGGGGAGCGGGGGAACTAATGAGCAGTTCTTC
- - TRBJ2-2 12 TRBV7-2 CASTANTGELFF TGTGCCAGTACAGCGAACACCGGGGAGCTGTTTTTT
- - TRBJ1-1 20 TRBV5-1 CASSLAFFRKLFTLGTEAFF TGCGCCAGCAGCTTGGCCTTTTTTCGGAAGCTATTTACCCTCGGCACTGAAGCTTTCTTT
- once TRBJ1-1 13 TRBV12-3/TRBV12-4 CASSLFRNTEAFF TGTGCCAGCAGTTTATTTAGGAACACTGAAGCTTTCTTT
TRBD2 - TRBJ2-5 16 TRBV5-1 CASSPRLAEGQETQYF TGCGCCAGCAGCCCGAGACTAGCGGAGGGACAAGAGACCCAGTACTTC
TRBD2 - TRBJ2-1 15 TRBV25-1 CASSRSGGSYNEQFF TGTGCCAGCAGCAGAAGCGGGGGGAGCTACAATGAGCAGTTCTTC
TRBD1 - TRBJ2-4 17 TRBV5-1 CASSERTGNVGKNIQYF TGCGCCAGCAGCGAAAGGACAGGGAATGTCGGCAAAAACATTCAGTACTTC
- - TRBJ2-5 15 TRBV7-2 CASSLVPGPQETQYF TGTGCCAGCAGCTTAGTCCCAGGGCCTCAAGAGACCCAGTACTTC
- - TRBJ2-1 12 TRBV9 CASSLEGHEQFF TGTGCCAGCAGCCTTGAGGGCCATGAGCAGTTCTTC
- - TRBJ1-2 15 TRBV5-6 CASSFVGGGVYGYTF TGTGCCAGCAGCTTCGTCGGAGGAGGCGTCTATGGCTACACCTTC
- - TRBJ2-1 13 TRBV3-1 CASNETTNNEQFF TGTGCCAGCAATGAGACTACAAACAATGAGCAGTTCTTC
- once TRBJ1-5 15 TRBV6-2/TRBV6-3 CASSYSKRGNQPQHF TGTGCCAGCAGTTACTCGAAGAGGGGAAATCAGCCCCAGCATTTT
- - TRBJ2-2 16 TRBV6-2/TRBV6-3 CASSPIRGRKAGELFF TGTGCCAGCAGCCCCATCAGGGGGAGGAAGGCCGGGGAGCTGTTTTTT
- - TRBJ1-5 16 TRBV20-1 CSVARRGRSSNQPQHF TGCAGTGTTGCACGTAGGGGCCGGTCGTCCAATCAGCCCCAGCATTTT
- - TRBJ2-7 12 TRBV29-1 CSVSREAYEQYF TGCAGCGTTAGCAGGGAAGCCTACGAGCAGTACTTC
- - TRBJ2-3 16 TRBV15 CATSSLWGTSTDTQYF TGTGCCACCAGCAGCTTATGGGGAACTAGCACAGATACGCAGTATTTT
TRBD1 - TRBJ2-1 16 TRBV12-3/TRBV12-4 CASRASGTGSYNEQFF TGTGCCAGCAGGGCTTCCGGGACAGGAAGCTACAATGAGCAGTTCTTC
- - TRBJ2-1 15 TRBV10-3 CAIRDGGLEIIEQFF TGTGCCATCAGGGACGGGGGCCTCGAGATCATTGAGCAGTTCTTC
- - TRBJ2-5 20 TRBV5-1 CASRQTLRSHDPGIQETQYF TGCGCCAGCAGGCAAACCCTTCGATCCCATGACCCAGGGATTCAAGAGACCCAGTACTTC
- few TRBJ2-5 13 TRBV5-4 CASSFVRQETQYF TGTGCCAGCAGCTTTGTGCGGCAAGAGACCCAGTACTTC
- - TRBJ2-1 16 TRBV15 CATSRDSGTVNHEQFF TGTGCCACCAGCAGAGATTCCGGGACGGTCAATCATGAGCAGTTCTTC
- - TRBJ1-1 14 TRBV20-1 CSAPFWPHGPEAFF TGCAGTGCTCCGTTTTGGCCACATGGCCCTGAAGCTTTCTTT
TRBD2 - TRBJ2-1 15 TRBV7-3 CASSPGTSRGNEQFF TGTGCCAGCAGCCCCGGGACTAGTAGGGGCAATGAGCAGTTCTTC